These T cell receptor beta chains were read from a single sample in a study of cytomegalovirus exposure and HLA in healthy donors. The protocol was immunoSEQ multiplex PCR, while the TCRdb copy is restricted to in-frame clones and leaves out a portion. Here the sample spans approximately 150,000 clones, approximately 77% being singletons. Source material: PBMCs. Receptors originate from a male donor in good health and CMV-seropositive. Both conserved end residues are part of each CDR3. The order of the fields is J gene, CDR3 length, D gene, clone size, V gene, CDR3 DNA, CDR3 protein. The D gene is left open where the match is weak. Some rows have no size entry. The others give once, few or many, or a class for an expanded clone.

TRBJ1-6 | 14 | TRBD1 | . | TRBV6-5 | TGTGCCAGCAGTCCCCGGACAGGGGATTCACCCCTCCACTTT | CASSPRTGDSPLHF
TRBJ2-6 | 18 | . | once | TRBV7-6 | TGTGCCAGCAGCTTATATCAGGGTCGGTTCCCTGGGGCCAACGTCCTGACTTTC | CASSLYQGRFPGANVLTF
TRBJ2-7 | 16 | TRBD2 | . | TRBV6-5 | TGTGCCAGCAGTTACTCCGGACTAGCGGGATCCTACGAGCAGTACTTC | CASSYSGLAGSYEQYF
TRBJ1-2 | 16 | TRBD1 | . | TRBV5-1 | TGCGCCAGCAGCGTTACTACGACAGGGGGCGCGAGTGGCTACACCTTC | CASSVTTTGGASGYTF
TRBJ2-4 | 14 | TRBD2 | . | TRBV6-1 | TGTGCCAGCATTGTCGGGGGGGCCAAAAACATTCAGTACTTC | CASIVGGAKNIQYF
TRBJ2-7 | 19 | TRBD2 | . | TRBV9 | TGTGCCAGCAGCGTAGGTATTGGACTAGCGGGGGGGCAGTTGGACGAGCAGTACTTC | CASSVGIGLAGGQLDEQYF
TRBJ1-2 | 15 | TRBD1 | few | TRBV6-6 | TGTGCCAGCAGTTACGGTCAAACAGGGGGCAATGGCTACACCTTC | CASSYGQTGGNGYTF
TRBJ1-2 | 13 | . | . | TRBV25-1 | TGTGCCAGCAGTGGGACAGTACACTATGGCTACACCTTC | CASSGTVHYGYTF
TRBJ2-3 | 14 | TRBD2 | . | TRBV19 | TGTGCCAGTAGTCCTAGCGGGGGCACAGATACGCAGTATTTT | CASSPSGGTDTQYF
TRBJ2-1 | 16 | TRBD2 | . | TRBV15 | TGTGCCACCAGCAGCGGACTAGCGGGGGAGTACAATGAGCAGTTCTTC | CATSSGLAGEYNEQFF
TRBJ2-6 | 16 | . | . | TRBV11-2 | TGTGCCAGCAGCCTACCGGTTCGGTCTGGGGCCAACGTCCTGACTTTC | CASSLPVRSGANVLTF
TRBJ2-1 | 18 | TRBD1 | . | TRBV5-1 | TGCGCCAGCAGCTTGAGGGGCGGACAGGGGGCTCTATACAATGAGCAGTTCTTC | CASSLRGGQGALYNEQFF
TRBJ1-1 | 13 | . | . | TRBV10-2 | TGCGCCAGCAGTCGGGGGGGGCATACTGAAGCTTTCTTT | CASSRGGHTEAFF
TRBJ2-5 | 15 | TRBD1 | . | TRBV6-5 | TGTGCCAGCAGCATATGGGACAGAAAGCAGGAGACCCAGTACTTC | CASSIWDRKQETQYF
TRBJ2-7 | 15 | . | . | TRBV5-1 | TGCGCCAGCAGCTTGAACAGCGGAGCTTTCTACGAGCAGTACTTC | CASSLNSGAFYEQYF
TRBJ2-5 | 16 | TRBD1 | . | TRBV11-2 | TGTGCCAGCAGCCCCTGGGGGACAGACCATGGAGAGACCCAGTACTTC | CASSPWGTDHGETQYF
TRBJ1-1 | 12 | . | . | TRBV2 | TGTGCCAGCAGCAGGGAGAACACTGAAGCTTTCTTT | CASSRENTEAFF
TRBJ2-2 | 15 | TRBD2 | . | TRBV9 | TGTGCCAGCAGCCAGACTAGCGGTTCAACCGGGGAGCTGTTTTTT | CASSQTSGSTGELFF